Listed here is a single TCR beta chain. This clone was seen at least ten times. The antigen it binds to is not known. Base qualities were left out, and no much larger clone turns up one base away. The same CDR3 arises from other DNA sequences in this sample as well. This sample stems from a study of shared clonotypes between healthy human individuals (dated by TCRdb to about 2020). The study in broad terms: A couple of women and a few men aged 18 to 49 years were included in the cohort. Leukapheresis yielded between about 0.85 and 10 billion PBMCs per donor. To increase sequencing depth and limit assay-specific biases, TCR repertoire library preparation and sequencing were carried out by different laboratories using diverse techniques. Blood TCR repertoires of about 5 healthy adults were deeply sequenced to estimate repertoire size and the extent of clonotype sharing between individuals.

Broader findings and caveats from the paper: Sampling was restricted to blood, and TCR repertoires in tissue are likely to differ from TCR repertoires in blood. Pairwise subsampling led to the expectation that sequencing depth would affect the degree of clonotype sharing among donors. Because the study included only a small number of donors, the genetic and exposure-history diversity represented was limited.

The CDR3 covers 14 residues, taking in both the cysteine and the phenylalanine. The entry retains the CDR3 DNA only, 42 bases that are in frame from base 1. The junction shows trimming of 1 base on V and 4 bases on J, plus 11 bases between the germline ends. Reading the germline V gene gives CDR1 SGHTS and CDR2 YDEGEE. Healthy HIV-negative adults with no recently reported acute infections or vaccinations were included as donors. Only Caucasian adults living in Nashville, Tennessee, USA were represented among the donors. For unsorted samples, 90 million to 95 million PBMCs were counted, and genomic DNA was extracted using the QIAamp DNA Blood Mini kit. Blood was obtained by leukapheresis, after which PBMCs were separated by Ficoll-Histopaque density gradient centrifugation and cryopreserved in liquid nitrogen vapor phase. Using the deep immunoSEQ assay, TCR CDR3 regions were amplified from genomic DNA by multiplex PCR. Genomic DNA extracted from each cell subset was distributed evenly over all wells of several immunoSEQ 96-well plates, and each plate served as one replicate. Each replicate PCR for unsorted PBMC received roughly 290 ng genomic DNA, equal to 30,000 to 35,000 T cell genomes. Genomic DNA from unsorted PBMC was sequenced over ten immunoSEQ deep assay plates. Purified libraries were quantified with a Qubit 3.0 fluorometer, sized on a Bioanalyzer 2100, and re-quantified with the KAPA Library Quantification kit. Every immunoSEQ 96-well plate was sequenced on a dedicated single-read 150-cycle Illumina NextSeq 550 flow cell. In the original analysis: Because the immunoSEQ output held only junctional sequences and lacked quality scores, the filtering could not match the filtering applied to full-length reads. To assign V/J genes and CDR3, sequences were annotated against IMGT germline references using PyIR, a Python wrapper for IgBLAST v1.9. Any read was removed if the V/J assignment was weak (E-value above 1e-6), the CDR3 was missing, or the read contained stop codons, out-of-frame junctions, or ambiguous translated residues. V3J clonotypes were defined by identical inferred V gene, J gene, and CDR3 amino acid sequence. To compute the percentage overlap between repertoires, the number of shared unique clonotypes was divided by the size of the smaller repertoire. Richness of each repertoire was evaluated using RTK rarefaction, the Chao1 estimator, and Recon v2.1 estimates of unobserved clonotypes. This immuneACCESS table, as held by TCRdb, lists in-frame sequences with V and J called but not all clones. Of the missing ones, under half trace to an unresolved V gene in checked studies; the others have no known cause. That table gives V, J and clone size, and the DNA gave D and trimming. The sample data list about 470,000 clones, and 75% to 85% of these were observed just once. The top ten constitute roughly 13% of the sample.

The TCR comes from a woman between 40 and 55 years old in good health. Some clones in this sample may be carry-over from other donors' samples. Recombination joined TRBV5-8 with TRBJ1-1, with TRBD1 as a weak D call on 5 bases. Sequenced sample: PBMCs. The base sequence is TGTGCCAGCAGCTTGAGGGGTCTGGGCACTGAAGCTTTCTTT. Its translation is CASSLRGLGTEAFF. With the portions outside the CDR3 filled from the reference TRBV5-8 and TRBJ1-1 genes, the complete variable region becomes EAGVTQSPTHLIKTRGQQATLRCSPISGHTSVYWYQQALGLGLQFLLWYDEGEERNRGNFPPRFSGRQFPNYSSELNVNALELEDSALYLCASSLRGLGTEAFFGQGTRLTVV.